This T cell receptor beta chain was sequenced during a study of blood T cell repertoires in COVID-19. Across the whole study: Some COVID-19 samples were acute and others convalescent; all came from the United States, Italy and Spain.

The repertoire was sequenced with immunoSEQ multiplex PCR; TCRdb's copy has only in-frame clones and lacks some. This table holds around 100,000 clones, approximately 84% found once. The CDR3 is made up of 11 amino acids. Trimming removed 7 bases at V and 4 bases at J, with 7 bases between. The chain uses TRBV12-3 or TRBV12-4 and TRBJ1-1; D uncertain. The TCR comes from a woman between 55 and 75 years old with acute or convalescent COVID-19. Input material: peripheral blood. Here the CDR3 DNA reads TGTGCCAGCAAGGAGTCCACTGAAGCTTTCTTT. Protein product: CASKESTEAFF.